Reported below is one TCR beta chain. This table comes from immunoSEQ multiplex PCR, and its TCRdb copy is limited to in-frame clones, with some not included. This sample has a few hundred thousand clones, with over 65% found just once. The sample is drawn from a study of shared clonotypes between healthy human individuals. Trimming took off 1 base at V and 4 bases at J, with 13 bases between the two ends. Germline loops: CDR1 LGHNT, CDR2 FRNRAP. The CDR3 totals 15 residues. This receptor was taken from a man aged 25 to 40 in good health. This chain uses TRBV12-5 with TRBJ2-5; D remains unclear. The source material was memory CD4+ T cells sorted from blood. Stated subset: CD45RA-negative fraction. Here the CDR3 DNA reads TGTGCTAGTGGTTTGGGCCCCCCGAACGGAGAGACCCAGTACTTC. It yields the protein CASGLGPPNGETQYF.